This T cell receptor beta chain originates from a study of blood T cell repertoires in COVID-19. Study in general: Some COVID-19 samples were acute and others convalescent; all came from the United States, Italy and Spain. Sources were T cells, B-cell-depleted T cells, or PBMCs; the material itself was cDNA or gDNA.

Per the original data handling: Reference gene primer amplification in the assay estimated nucleated cell counts. The method was immunoSEQ multiplex PCR; TCRdb's version includes in-frame clones alone and lacks a portion of them. V and J calls plus clone size are reproduced from that table; the DNA served to infer D and trimming. This table has about 80,000 clones, roughly 82% appearing once. The table lists this clone with many counts. V shed 2 bases and J 3 bases; nucleotides not matched to a gene: 8. The germline V gene has CDR1 SGHRS and CDR2 YFSETQ. The CDR3 is 17 amino acids. Sequenced sample: peripheral blood. The TCR comes from a human donor in a cohort sampled during active COVID-19. The chain couples TRBV5-1 to TRBJ2-1; 10 nucleotides match TRBD2. The CDR3 DNA reads as TGCGCCAGCAGCTTTACCCTAGCGGGGGTGAACTACAATGAGCAGTTCTTC. Translating gives CASSFTLAGVNYNEQFF.